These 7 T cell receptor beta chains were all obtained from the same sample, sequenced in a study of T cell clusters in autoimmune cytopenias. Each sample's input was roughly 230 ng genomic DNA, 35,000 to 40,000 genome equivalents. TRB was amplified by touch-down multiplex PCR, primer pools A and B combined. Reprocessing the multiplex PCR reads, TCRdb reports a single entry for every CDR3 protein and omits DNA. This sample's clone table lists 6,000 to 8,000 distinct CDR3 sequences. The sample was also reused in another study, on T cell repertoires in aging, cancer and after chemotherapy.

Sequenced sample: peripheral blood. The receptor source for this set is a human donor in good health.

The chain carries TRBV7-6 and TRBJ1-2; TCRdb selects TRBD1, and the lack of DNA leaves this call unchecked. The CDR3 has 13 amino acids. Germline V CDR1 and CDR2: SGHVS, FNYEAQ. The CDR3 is CASRSGTGYGYTF. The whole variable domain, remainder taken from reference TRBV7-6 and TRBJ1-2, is GAGVSQSPRYKVTKRGQDVALRCDPISGHVSLYWYRQALGQGPEFLTYFNYEAQQDKSGLPNDRFSAERPEGSISTLTIQRTEQRDSAMYRCASRSGTGYGYTFGSGTRLTVV.

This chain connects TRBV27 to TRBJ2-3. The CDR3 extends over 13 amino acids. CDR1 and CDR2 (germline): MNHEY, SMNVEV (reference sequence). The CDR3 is CARGYPGTDTQYF.

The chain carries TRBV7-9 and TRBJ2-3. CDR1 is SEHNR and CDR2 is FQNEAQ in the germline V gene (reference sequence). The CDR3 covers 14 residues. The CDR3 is CASSLHASTDTQYF.

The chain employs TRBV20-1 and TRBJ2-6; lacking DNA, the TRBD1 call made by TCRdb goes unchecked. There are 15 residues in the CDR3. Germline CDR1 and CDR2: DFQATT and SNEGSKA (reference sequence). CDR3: CSARGEGTGANVLTF.

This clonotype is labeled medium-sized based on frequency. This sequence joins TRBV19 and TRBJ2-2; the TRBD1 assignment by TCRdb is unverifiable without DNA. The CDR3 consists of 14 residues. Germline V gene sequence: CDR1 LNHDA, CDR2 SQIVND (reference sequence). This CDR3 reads CASRSRGPTGELFF.

CDR3: CASSQESAGELFF. This sequence joins TRBV4-3 and TRBJ2-2. The CDR3 consists of 13 residues. CDR1 and CDR2 (germline): LGHNA, YSLEER.

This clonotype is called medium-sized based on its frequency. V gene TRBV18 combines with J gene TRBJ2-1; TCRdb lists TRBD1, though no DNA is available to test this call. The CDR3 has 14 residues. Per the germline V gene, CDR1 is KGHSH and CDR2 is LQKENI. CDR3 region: CASSPSRVYNEQFF.